Each of the 22 T cell receptor beta chains below was sequenced from the same sample in a study of patients and donors after allogeneic stem cell transplantation. TCRdb fed the RT-PCR reads into MiXCR, producing one record per CDR3 protein. The top ten clones hold 7% to 7.5% of a sample with about 400,000 distinct CDR3 sequences, about a sixth of them seen once. Sequencing was carried out using blood, either unsorted or a sorted T cell fraction (not recorded which). All receptors come from a human donor who was either an allogeneic HSCT recipient or a stem cell or donor lymphocyte infusion donor (not recorded which). It is not recorded whose cells these are; they may come from a transplant donor.

This clonotype was counted only a few times. V gene TRBV5-1 combines with J gene TRBJ1-2; 7 positions match TRBD1. Germline loops: CDR1 SGHRS, CDR2 YFSETQ. V dropped 0 bases and J dropped 5; count of bases not matched to a gene: 4. The length of the CDR3 is 14 residues. This chain's CDR3 is CASSLEGASYGYTF. The CDR3 coding sequence is TGCGCCAGCAGCTTGGAGGGGGCCTCTTATGGCTACACCTTC.

This clonotype occurred many times. This chain links TRBV7-9 with TRBJ2-7, with 12 bases identical to TRBD2. The CDR3 has 15 amino acids. The V segment lost 5 bases and the J segment 0 bases; nucleotides outside the gene matches: 2. Germline V gives CDR1 SEHNR, CDR2 FQNEAQ (reference sequence). The CDR3 region has the DNA TGTGCCAGCAGCCCGGGACTAGCGGGCTCCTACGAGCAGTACTTC. Protein product: CASSPGLAGSYEQYF.

This clonotype has a count of ten or more. The chain recombines TRBV7-9 with TRBJ2-2; D unclear. The length of the CDR3 is 14 residues. CDR1 is SEHNR, CDR2 FQNEAQ, per germline (reference sequence). V was trimmed by 11 bases and J by 0 bases, leaving 13 bases between them. CDR3 loop: CAPRESPNTGELFF. CDR3 sequence (DNA): TGTGCCCCGAGAGAAAGTCCGAACACCGGGGAGCTGTTTTTT.

The V gene is TRBV12-5, the J gene TRBJ1-1, with D perhaps TRBD1 (5 bases). Germline V CDR1 and CDR2: LGHNT, FRNRAP. This CDR3 has 11 residues. Trimming removed 7 bases at V and 8 bases at J, with 11 bases between. CDR3 region: CASALGREAFF. As DNA, the CDR3 is TGTGCTAGTGCCCTGGGGCGGGAAGCTTTCTTT.

This clonotype showed up just a few times. The rearrangement joins TRBV12-3 or TRBV12-4 to TRBJ2-5; either TRBD1 or TRBD2 may fit D (5 bases each). Trimming took 3 bases from V and 4 from J, leaving 12 bases between them. The CDR3 length is 14 residues. This CDR3 reads CASSFRGELETQYF. CDR3 bases: TGTGCCAGCAGTTTTAGAGGGGAGCTAGAGACCCAGTACTTC.

This clonotype occurred a few times. This sequence joins TRBV10-3 and TRBJ1-2; 7 bases line up with TRBD1. The CDR3 is made up of 17 amino acids. The V gene end was trimmed by 0 bases and the J gene end by 0 bases; junction bases not matched to a gene: 7. Germline V gene lookup returns CDR1 ENHRY and CDR2 SYGVKD. CDR3: CAISESIQTGANYGYTF. The CDR3, as DNA: TGTGCCATCAGTGAGTCCATCCAAACAGGGGCTAACTATGGCTACACCTTC.

In nucleotides, the CDR3 is TGTGCTAGTGCCCTCGACAGGGGGCTAGATCAGCCCCAGCATTTT. It codes for CASALDRGLDQPQHF. This rearrangement joins TRBV12-5 to TRBJ1-5, with TRBD1 identical over 10 bases. This CDR3 spans 15 amino acids. Germline CDR1 reads LGHNT; CDR2 reads FRNRAP. J was trimmed by 5 bases and V by 7 bases; bases with no gene match: 8.

This clonotype has ten or more counts. V and J are TRBV5-1 and TRBJ2-5; the match to TRBD1 covers 8 bases. The junction had 7 bases not matched to a gene; V was cut back by 0 bases and J by 3 bases. There are 16 residues in the CDR3. Looked up from germline, CDR1 is SGHRS and CDR2 is YFSETQ. CDR3 DNA sequence: TGCGCCAGCAGCTTGGAGGGCAGGGGGCTTAAAGAGACCCAGTACTTC. Translating gives CASSLEGRGLKETQYF.

This clonotype was seen ten or more times. The chain has TRBV4-1 and TRBJ2-3; D may be TRBD2 (6 bases). Germline CDR1 reads MGHRA; CDR2 reads YSYEKL. The CDR3 loop spans 16 amino acids. Trimming removed 0 bases at V and 4 bases at J, with 14 bases between. The CDR3 DNA is TGCGCCAGCAGCCAAGACGGCGGGTCGGGGGCAGATACGCAGTATTTT. It encodes CASSQDGGSGADTQYF.

The sample holds many counts of this clonotype. The gene calls are TRBV2 and TRBJ1-5; no clear D. V shed 5 bases and J shed 7 bases, with 9 bases lying between them. Germline-derived CDR1 and CDR2 are SNHLY and FYNNEI. This CDR3 comprises 12 residues. The CDR3 reads CASSPVGQPQHF. The CDR3 coding sequence is TGTGCCAGCAGTCCCGTGGGGCAGCCCCAGCATTTT.

In its sample, this clonotype was seen a few times. The chain recombines TRBV20-1 with TRBJ1-1; tentative D call: TRBD1 (5 bases). The CDR3 sequence is 13 residues long. From germline, CDR1 is DFQATT and CDR2 SNEGSKA (reference sequence). V was pared by 1 base and J by 5 bases, with 11 bases between. The CDR3 sequence is CSARVGVVTEAFF. The CDR3 DNA sequence: TGCAGTGCTAGAGTAGGGGTGGTGACTGAAGCTTTCTTT.

The V call is TRBV6-1, the J call TRBJ2-1; weak D call: TRBD2 (5 bases). V shed 5 bases and J shed 2 bases, with 13 bases lying between them. Germline V gene data show CDR1 as MNHNS and CDR2 as SASEGT. The CDR3 totals 15 residues. The CDR3 region is CASSHPRVTYNEQFF. CDR3 bases: TGTGCCAGCAGTCATCCGCGGGTAACCTACAATGAGCAGTTCTTC.

This clonotype has just a few counts. The chain couples TRBV7-2 to TRBJ1-2, with D uncertain. Between the trimmed V and J ends, which lost 0 bases and 7 bases, there was a span of 12 bases. This CDR3 comprises 14 residues. Per the germline V gene, CDR1 is SGHTA and CDR2 is FQGNSA. CDR3: CASSLAPAKGGYTF. CDR3 in DNA: TGTGCCAGCAGCTTAGCGCCGGCGAAGGGTGGCTACACCTTC.

This clonotype was counted ten times or more. The chain couples TRBV12-3 or TRBV12-4 to TRBJ1-5; the match to TRBD1 covers 7 bases. This CDR3 has 15 residues. The V segment lost 3 bases and the J segment 0 bases; nucleotides outside the gene matches: 2. The CDR3, as DNA: TGTGCCAGCAGTTTGAGACAGGGTAGCAATCAGCCCCAGCATTTT. Translated, it gives CASSLRQGSNQPQHF.

The rearrangement links TRBV7-7 to TRBJ1-1; weak D call: TRBD1 (5 bases). Germline V gene data show CDR1 as SSHAT and CDR2 as FNYEAQ (reference sequence). V shed 5 bases and J shed 13 bases, with 8 bases lying between them. This CDR3 is 9 amino acids long. This CDR3 is CASSPGVFF. The CDR3 coding sequence is TGTGCCAGCAGCCCGGGGGTTTTCTTT.

This clonotype occurred a few times. The genes are TRBV18 and TRBJ1-5, with D perhaps matching TRBD1 (6 bases). Between the trimmed V and J ends, which lost 3 bases and 2 bases, there was a span of 11 bases. Germline V gene sequence: CDR1 KGHSH, CDR2 LQKENI. The CDR3 sequence is 15 residues long. CDR3 residues: CASSPRDTRNQPQHF. CDR3 coding DNA: TGTGCCAGCTCACCGAGGGACACTCGCAATCAGCCCCAGCATTTT.

This clonotype was seen more than once but under ten times. The chain joins TRBV7-9 to TRBJ2-7; 8 bases are a match to TRBD2. With V trimmed by 1 base and J by 0 bases, 8 bases remained unmatched. CDR3 length: 17 residues. Per the germline V gene, CDR1 is SEHNR and CDR2 is FQNEAQ (reference sequence). This chain's CDR3 is CASSLGAGGLSSYEQYF. In nucleotides, the CDR3 is TGTGCCAGCAGCTTAGGGGCGGGGGGACTAAGCTCCTACGAGCAGTACTTC.

CDR3 DNA: TGTGCTGATTGGGGGACAGGGGACACTGAAGCTTTCTTT. It specifies CADWGTGDTEAFF. J is TRBJ1-1 and V is TRBV27, with 10 positions matching TRBD1. The CDR3 consists of 13 residues. CDR1 is MNHEY, CDR2 SMNVEV, per germline (reference sequence).

In its sample, this clonotype was seen a few times. The V call is TRBV9, the J call TRBJ1-2; a weak D match, TRBD1 (6 bases). This CDR3 spans 15 amino acids. V was cut by 6 bases and J by 1 base, with 16 bases left in between. Germline V gene sequence: CDR1 SGDLS, CDR2 YYNGEE. The CDR3 DNA follows: TGTGCCAGCATTCGTCGGACAGTGATTAACTATGGCTACACCTTC. Residues: CASIRRTVINYGYTF.

V usage is TRBV18 and J usage is TRBJ2-7; D may be TRBD1 (6 bases). CDR3 size: 16 residues. Germline-derived CDR1 and CDR2 are KGHSH and LQKENI. Deletions cut 4 bases from V and 6 bases from J, with 22 bases between. The CDR3 DNA reads as TGTGCCAGCTCACACAAACCGCAGGGGAGCGCCGCCGAGCAGTACTTC. Translating gives CASSHKPQGSAAEQYF. The full variable domain, with the rest looked up from reference TRBV18 and TRBJ2-7, is NAGVMQNPRHLVRRRGQEARLRCSPMKGHSHVYWYRQLPEEGLKFMVYLQKENIIDESGMPKERFSAEFPKEGPSILRIQQVVRGDSAAYFCASSHKPQGSAAEQYFGPGTRLTVT.

The genes are TRBV12-3 or TRBV12-4 and TRBJ2-7; the D gene is possibly TRBD1 (6 bases). The CDR3 contains 16 residues. With 7 bases removed from V and 3 bases from J, the gap between germline ends came to 22 bases. CDR3 residues: CASNLGHRERVYEQYF. CDR3 sequence (DNA): TGTGCCAGCAACTTGGGACACAGGGAAAGGGTCTACGAGCAGTACTTC.

The rearrangement joins TRBV2 to TRBJ2-3, with unresolved D. CDR3 length: 17 amino acids. V was clipped by 3 bases and J by 2 bases, with 18 bases between them. Germline values: CDR1 SNHLY, CDR2 FYNNEI. The CDR3 region is CASSDRAAAPYTDTQYF. For the CDR3, the DNA is TGTGCCAGCAGTGATCGGGCGGCGGCCCCCTACACAGATACGCAGTATTTT.